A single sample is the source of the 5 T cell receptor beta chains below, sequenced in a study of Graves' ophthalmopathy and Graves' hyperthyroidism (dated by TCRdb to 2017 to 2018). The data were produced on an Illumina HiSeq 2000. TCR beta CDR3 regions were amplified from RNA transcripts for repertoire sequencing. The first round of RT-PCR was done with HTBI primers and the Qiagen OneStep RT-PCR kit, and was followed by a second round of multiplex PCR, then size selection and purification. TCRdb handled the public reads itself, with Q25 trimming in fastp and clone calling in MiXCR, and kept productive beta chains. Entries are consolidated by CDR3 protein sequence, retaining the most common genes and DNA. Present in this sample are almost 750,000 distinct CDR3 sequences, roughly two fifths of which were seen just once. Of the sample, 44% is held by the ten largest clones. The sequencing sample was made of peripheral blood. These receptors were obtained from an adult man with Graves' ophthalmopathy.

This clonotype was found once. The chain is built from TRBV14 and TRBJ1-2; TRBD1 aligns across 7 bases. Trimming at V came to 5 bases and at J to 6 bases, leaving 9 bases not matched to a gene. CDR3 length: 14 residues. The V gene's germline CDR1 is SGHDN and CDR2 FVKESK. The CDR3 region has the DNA TGTGCCAGCAGCAAGGGACAGTCTCAGGATGGCTACACCTTC. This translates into CASSKGQSQDGYTF.

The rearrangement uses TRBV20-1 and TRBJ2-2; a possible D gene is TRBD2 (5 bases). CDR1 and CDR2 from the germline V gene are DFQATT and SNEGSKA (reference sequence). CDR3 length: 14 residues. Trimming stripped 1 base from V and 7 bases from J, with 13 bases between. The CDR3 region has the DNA TGCAGTGCTAGAGTCCGAGGGTTCCACGGGGAGCTGTTTTTT. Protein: CSARVRGFHGELFF.

For the CDR3, the DNA is TGTGCCAGCGCGCGCGGGGACAGGAGCTATGGCTACACCTTC. Its protein is CASARGDRSYGYTF. This chain joins TRBV2 and TRBJ1-2; TRBD1 matches at 8 bases. The germline CDR1 and CDR2 sequences are SNHLY and FYNNEI. This CDR3 has 14 residues. After removal of 8 bases from V and 4 bases from J, the junction contained 9 bases not matched to a gene. Full variable domain (remainder filled in from reference TRBV2 and TRBJ1-2): EPEVTQTPSHQVTQMGQEVILRCVPISNHLYFYWYRQILGQKVEFLVSFYNNEISEKSEIFDDQFSVERPDGSNFTLKIRSTKLEDSAMYFCASARGDRSYGYTFGSGTRLTVV.

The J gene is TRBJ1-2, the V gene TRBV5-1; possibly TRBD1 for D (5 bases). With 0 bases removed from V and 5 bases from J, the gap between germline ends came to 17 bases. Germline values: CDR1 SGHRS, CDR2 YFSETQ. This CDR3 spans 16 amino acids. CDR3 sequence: CASSLGQGKGWYGYTF. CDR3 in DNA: TGCGCCAGCAGCTTGGGGCAGGGTAAAGGGTGGTATGGCTACACCTTC.

The DNA for the CDR3 is TGTGCCAGCAACACAGGGGGCGGCGTTGAAAAACTGTTTTTT. Translated: CASNTGGGVEKLFF. This chain connects TRBV10-3 to TRBJ1-4; 9 positions match TRBD1. CDR1 is ENHRY and CDR2 is SYGVKD in the germline V gene. Losses at the gene ends were 10 bases for V and 7 bases for J; bases not matched to a gene: 10. The CDR3 contains 14 residues.